One T cell receptor (beta chain) is described in this entry. Its antigen is not identified. The table came from immunoSEQ multiplex PCR; TCRdb's copy has only in-frame clones and leaves some out. The sample shows some 290,000 clones, about 86% of them seen only once. Indicated treatment: about 20 received Ad26.COV2.S at low or high dose, single or two shots; roughly 5 received placebo; per-sample allocation not given. Day 63 after the first vaccine or placebo injection was the time point for sampling. Boston hosted the donor, who was an adult aged 18-55 years. CDR1 and CDR2 from the germline V gene are SGHNT and YYREEE (reference sequence). V lost 1 base, J lost 4 bases, and 5 bases stayed unmatched. This CDR3 has 17 amino acids. The sample comes from a study of Ad26.COV2.S vaccination and SARS-CoV-2 variants. Study outcomes and limitations: Responses of spike-specific T cells (both CD8+ and CD4+) reportedly showed substantial breadth after vaccination.

The source of this sequence is a person between 18 and 65 years old who received the Ad26.COV2.S COVID-19 vaccine or a placebo. Material: peripheral blood, obtained in a trial of Ad26.COV2.S vaccine versus placebo. The V gene is TRBV5-4, the J gene TRBJ2-1, with 13 bases fitting TRBD2. CDR3 sequence: CASSLLTSGGDYNEQFF. The CDR3, as DNA: TGTGCCAGCAGCTTGTTAACTAGCGGGGGGGATTACAATGAGCAGTTCTTC.